The 9 T cell receptor beta chains listed next were all sequenced from one sample in a study of blood T cell repertoires in COVID-19. Produced via immunoSEQ multiplex PCR; TCRdb's table is partial and in-frame only. The table includes roughly 64,000 clones, about 70% detected once. Material: peripheral blood. Receptors originate from a human donor in a cohort sampled during active COVID-19.

The chain is built from TRBV5-6 and TRBJ2-7; D might be TRBD2 (6 bases). From germline, CDR1 is SGHDT and CDR2 YYEEEE. V was shortened by 4 bases and J by 1 base, with 15 bases between the two germline ends. The CDR3 is made up of 15 amino acids. CDR3 residues: CASSPAGGKSYEQYF. The CDR3, as DNA: TGTGCCAGCAGCCCCGCCGGGGGTAAGTCCTACGAGCAGTACTTC.

The chain couples TRBV3-1 (or the pseudogene TRBV3-2) to TRBJ2-1, with a possible D match to TRBD2 (6 bases). The germline CDR1 and CDR2 sequences are LGHDT and YNNKEL (reference sequence). V shed 2 bases and J shed 8 bases, with 16 bases lying between them. The CDR3 runs 15 residues. The CDR3 DNA reads as TGTGCCAGCAGCCAATTGGCCCGGGGGTGGGATGAGCAGTTCTTC. The encoded protein is CASSQLARGWDEQFF.

The V and J genes are TRBV3-1 (or the pseudogene TRBV3-2) and TRBJ2-3, with 7 bases lining up with TRBD2. Germline CDR1 LGHDT, CDR2 YNNKEL (reference sequence). The CDR3 spans 17 residues. Losses at the gene ends were 4 bases for V and 8 bases for J; bases not matched to a gene: 18. The CDR3 bases are TGTGCCAGCAGCCGGACCCGGGGACTACCCAATGGTGGTACGCAGTATTTT. This translates into CASSRTRGLPNGGTQYF.

The chain employs TRBV5-1 and TRBJ1-1, with D perhaps TRBD1 (5 bases). Germline CDR1 is SGHRS and CDR2 is YFSETQ. V lost 7 bases to trimming and J lost 3 bases, with 13 bases between them. This CDR3 has 13 amino acids. This CDR3 is CASRGVYHTEAFF. The CDR3, as DNA: TGCGCCAGCCGGGGGGTGTATCACACTGAAGCTTTCTTT.

V and J are TRBV11-2 and TRBJ2-2; 7 bases fit TRBD2. The CDR3 has 15 residues. V shed 5 bases and J 1 base; nucleotides not matched to a gene: 4. CDR1 and CDR2 (germline): SGHAT, FQNNGV. DNA for the CDR3: TGTGCCAGCAGCCCCCAGCGGGGGAACACCGGGGAGCTGTTTTTT. It translates to CASSPQRGNTGELFF. The complete variable domain, with remaining parts taken from reference TRBV11-2 and TRBJ2-2, reads EAGVAQSPRYKIIEKRQSVAFWCNPISGHATLYWYQQILGQGPKLLIQFQNNGVVDDSQLPKDRFSAERLKGVDSTLKIQPAKLEDSAVYLCASSPQRGNTGELFFGEGSRLTVL.

The chain recombines TRBV3-1 (or the pseudogene TRBV3-2) with TRBJ2-3; TRBD1 aligns across 10 bases. Germline lookup yields CDR1 LGHDT and CDR2 YNNKEL (reference sequence). The CDR3 is 15 amino acids. Unmatched junction bases numbered 6, after V lost 4 bases and J lost 5 bases. Here the CDR3 reads CASSLRDRGVDTQYF. Here the CDR3 DNA reads TGTGCCAGCAGCCTCAGGGACAGGGGAGTAGATACGCAGTATTTT.

This clone was picked up a small number of times. V and J are TRBV3-1 (or the pseudogene TRBV3-2) and TRBJ2-7; D is perhaps TRBD1 (6 bases). Germline-derived CDR1 and CDR2 are LGHDT and YNNKEL (reference sequence). Trimming left V 5 bases short and J 4 bases short, with 12 bases between. The CDR3 spans 13 residues. The CDR3 region is CASSGTQGYEQYF. The CDR3 bases are TGTGCCAGCAGCGGAACACAGGGTTACGAGCAGTACTTC.

V usage is TRBV19 and J usage is TRBJ1-4; D perhaps matches TRBD1 (5 bases). The germline V gene has CDR1 LNHDA and CDR2 SQIVND (reference sequence). CDR3 length: 16 residues. The V end was cut by 3 bases, the J end by 7 bases, with 18 bases between. The CDR3 DNA reads as TGTGCCAGTAGTATTTCGGGACTCGGCGGCGGTGAAAAACTGTTTTTT. It is translated as CASSISGLGGGEKLFF. Using reference TRBV19 and TRBJ1-4 for the parts outside the CDR3, the full variable domain is DGGITQSPKYLFRKEGQNVTLSCEQNLNHDAMYWYRQDPGQGLRLIYYSQIVNDFQKGDIAEGYSVSREKKESFPLTVTSAQKNPTAFYLCASSISGLGGGEKLFFGSGTQLSVL.

The chain combines TRBV2 with TRBJ2-1, with D possibly being TRBD2 (6 bases). There are 12 residues in the CDR3. Trimming took off 2 bases at V and 10 bases at J, with 9 bases between the two ends. Per germline, CDR1 SNHLY and CDR2 FYNNEI. In nucleotides, the CDR3 is TGTGCCAGCAGTGAACGGGACTGGGAGCAGTTCTTC. Translating gives CASSERDWEQFF. The full variable domain, rest sourced from reference TRBV2 and TRBJ2-1, is EPEVTQTPSHQVTQMGQEVILRCVPISNHLYFYWYRQILGQKVEFLVSFYNNEISEKSEIFDDQFSVERPDGSNFTLKIRSTKLEDSAMYFCASSERDWEQFFGPGTRLTVL.